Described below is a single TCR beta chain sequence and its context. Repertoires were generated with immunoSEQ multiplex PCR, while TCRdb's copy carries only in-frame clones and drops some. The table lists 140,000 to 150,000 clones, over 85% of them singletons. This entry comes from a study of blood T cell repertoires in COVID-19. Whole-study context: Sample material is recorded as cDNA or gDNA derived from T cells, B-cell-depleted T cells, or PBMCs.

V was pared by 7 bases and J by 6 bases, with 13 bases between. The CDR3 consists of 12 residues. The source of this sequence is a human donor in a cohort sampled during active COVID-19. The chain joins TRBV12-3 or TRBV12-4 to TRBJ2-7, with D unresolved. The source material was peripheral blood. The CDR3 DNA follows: TGTGCCAGCACCTCATTCTGGGCCGAGCAGTACTTC. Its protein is CASTSFWAEQYF.